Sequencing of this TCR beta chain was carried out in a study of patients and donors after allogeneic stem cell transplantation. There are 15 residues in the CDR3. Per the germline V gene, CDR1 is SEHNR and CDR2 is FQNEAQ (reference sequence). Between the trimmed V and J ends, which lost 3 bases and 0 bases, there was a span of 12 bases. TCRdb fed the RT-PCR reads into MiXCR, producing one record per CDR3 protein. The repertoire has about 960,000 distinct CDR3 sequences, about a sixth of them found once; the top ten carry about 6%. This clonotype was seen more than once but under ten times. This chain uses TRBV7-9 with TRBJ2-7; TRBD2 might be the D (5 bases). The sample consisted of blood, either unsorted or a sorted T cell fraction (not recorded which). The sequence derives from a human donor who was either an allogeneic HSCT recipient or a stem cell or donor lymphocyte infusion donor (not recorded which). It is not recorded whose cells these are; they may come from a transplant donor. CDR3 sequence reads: CASSFPLAGSYEQYF. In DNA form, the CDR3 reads TGTGCCAGCAGCTTCCCTCTAGCAGGCTCCTACGAGCAGTACTTC.